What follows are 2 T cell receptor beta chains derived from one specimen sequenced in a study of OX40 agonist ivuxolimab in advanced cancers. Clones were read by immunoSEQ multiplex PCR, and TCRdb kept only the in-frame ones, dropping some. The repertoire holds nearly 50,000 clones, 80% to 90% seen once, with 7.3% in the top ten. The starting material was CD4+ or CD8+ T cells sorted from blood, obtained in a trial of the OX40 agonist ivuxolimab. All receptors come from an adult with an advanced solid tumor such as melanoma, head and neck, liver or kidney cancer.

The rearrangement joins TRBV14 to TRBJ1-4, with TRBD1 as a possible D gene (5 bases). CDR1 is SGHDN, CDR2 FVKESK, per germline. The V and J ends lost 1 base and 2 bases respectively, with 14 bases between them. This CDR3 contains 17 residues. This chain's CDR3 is CASSQGAWGTTNEKLFF. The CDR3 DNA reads TGTGCCAGCAGCCAAGGGGCTTGGGGGACGACTAATGAAAAACTGTTTTTT.

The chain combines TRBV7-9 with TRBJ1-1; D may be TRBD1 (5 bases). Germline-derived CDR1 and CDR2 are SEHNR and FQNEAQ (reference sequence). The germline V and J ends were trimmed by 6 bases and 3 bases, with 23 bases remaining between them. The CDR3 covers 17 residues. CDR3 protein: CASRSGARQRGYTEAFF. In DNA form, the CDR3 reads TGTGCCAGCAGGAGTGGGGCTCGCCAACGGGGGTACACTGAAGCTTTCTTT.